This T cell receptor beta chain derives from a study of T cells expressing NK-cell markers. Study-wide results and limits: The CD3+CD56-NKG2C+ fraction of a few donors was also led by these clonotypes.

The CDR3 extends over 11 amino acids. Germline loops: CDR1 MGHDK, CDR2 SYGVNS. A note on this clonotype: Its antigen is as yet unknown.

TCRdb re-called the 5' RACE reads, yielding one record per CDR3 amino acid sequence without DNA. The repertoire table contains about 190,000 distinct CDR3 sequences. The chain joins TRBV25-1 to TRBJ2-1; TCRdb indicates TRBD1, and absent DNA this call remains unverified. The specimen sequenced was blood T cells: a sorted CD56 or NKG2C T cell subset, CD4+ or CD8+ T cells, or bulk PBMC T cells (not recorded which). The TCR was taken from a man aged 18-70 years in good health. Here the CDR3 reads CATYLGGEQFF.